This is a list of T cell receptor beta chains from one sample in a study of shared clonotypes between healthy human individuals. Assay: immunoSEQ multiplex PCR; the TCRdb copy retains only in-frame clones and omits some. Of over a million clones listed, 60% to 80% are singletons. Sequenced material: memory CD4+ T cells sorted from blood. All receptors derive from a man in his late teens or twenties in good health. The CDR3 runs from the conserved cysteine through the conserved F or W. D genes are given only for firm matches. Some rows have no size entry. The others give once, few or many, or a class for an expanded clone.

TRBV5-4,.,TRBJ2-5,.,TGTGCCAGCAGCTTAGGTATTGGGGGAGGAGAAGAGACCCAGTACTTC,CASSLGIGGGEETQYF
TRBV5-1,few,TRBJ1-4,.,TGCGCCAGCAGCCCATACCCGGATGAAAAACTGTTTTTT,CASSPYPDEKLFF
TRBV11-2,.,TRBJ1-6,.,TGTGCCAGCAGCCTCGGGACCGATCTTGGGTCACCCCTCCACTTT,CASSLGTDLGSPLHF
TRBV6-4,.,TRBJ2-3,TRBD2,TGTGCCAGCAGTGAGACTAGCAATGTTCCCGATACGCAGTATTTT,CASSETSNVPDTQYF
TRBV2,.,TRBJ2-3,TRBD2,TGTGCCAGCAGTGAATCCTACCTAGCGGGAGTGAATACGCAGTATTTT,CASSESYLAGVNTQYF
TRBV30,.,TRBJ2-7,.,TGTGCCTGGAGTGGGGGTCGGGGAGAGGCGTACTTC,CAWSGGRGEAYF
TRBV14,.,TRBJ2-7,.,TGTGCCAGCAGCCAAGTAGTGGGGGGCGAGCAGTACTTC,CASSQVVGGEQYF
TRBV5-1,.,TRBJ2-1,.,TGCGCCAGCAGCCCGTCCCCAACTGGCAATGAGCAGTTCTTC,CASSPSPTGNEQFF
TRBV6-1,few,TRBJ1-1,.,TGTGCCAGCAGGTTAGGGGAACTGAACACTGAAGCTTTCTTT,CASRLGELNTEAFF
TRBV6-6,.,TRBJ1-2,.,TGTGCCAGCAGTCCACAGGGCAACTATGGCTACACCTTC,CASSPQGNYGYTF
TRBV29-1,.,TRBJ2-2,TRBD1,TGCAGCGGGGGACAGGCGAACACCGGGGAGCTGTTTTTT,CSGGQANTGELFF
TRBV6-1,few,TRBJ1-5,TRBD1,TGTGCCAGCAGTTTTTCCGGGACAGGGGGACAGCCCCAGCATTTT,CASSFSGTGGQPQHF
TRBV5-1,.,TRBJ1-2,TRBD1,TGCGCCAGCAGCTCCTCAGGAGAGGGAGGGGGCGCGCGCTATGGCTACACCTTC,CASSSSGEGGGARYGYTF
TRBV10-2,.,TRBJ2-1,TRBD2,TGCGCCAGCAGAATCGACGGGACTAGACTCAATGAGCAGTTCTTC,CASRIDGTRLNEQFF
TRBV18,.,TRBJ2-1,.,TGTGCCAGCTCATTCCAGACAGGCAATGAGCAGTTCTTC,CASSFQTGNEQFF
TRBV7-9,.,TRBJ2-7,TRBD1,TGTGCCAGCAGTTTAACAGGGGGGACCTACGAGCAGTACTTC,CASSLTGGTYEQYF
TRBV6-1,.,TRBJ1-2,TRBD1,TGTGCCAGCAGCGGCAGGGGGGTCTATGGCTACACCTTC,CASSGRGVYGYTF
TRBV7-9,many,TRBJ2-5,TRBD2,TGTGCCAGCAGCCCCTACGGCGGGGGGGCGATGGAGACCCAGTACTTC,CASSPYGGGAMETQYF
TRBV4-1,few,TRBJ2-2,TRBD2,TGCGCCAGCAGCCGGGGGGGAATTCGGGGCACCGGGGAGCTGTTTTTT,CASSRGGIRGTGELFF
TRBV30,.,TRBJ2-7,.,TGTGCCTGGGCGGTTCGGCCCTACGAGCAGTACTTC,CAWAVRPYEQYF
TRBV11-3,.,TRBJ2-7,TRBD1,TGTGCCAGCAGCCCGAGAACGGGACAGCCGGCGGATGAGCAGTACTTC,CASSPRTGQPADEQYF
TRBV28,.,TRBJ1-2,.,TGTGCCAGCACCCTGGGGGGCGGGTTCTATGGCTACACCTTC,CASTLGGGFYGYTF
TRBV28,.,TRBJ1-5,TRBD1,TGTGCCAGCAGTTGGATACGGGACAGGGGAATTGTATCGCAGCCCCAGCATTTT,CASSWIRDRGIVSQPQHF
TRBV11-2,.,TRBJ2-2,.,TGTGCCAGCAGCTCCAACGGGGTCACCGGGGAGCTGTTTTTT,CASSSNGVTGELFF
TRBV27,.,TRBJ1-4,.,TGTGCCAGCAGACCACAGGGTCAGTTTAATGAAAAACTGTTTTTT,CASRPQGQFNEKLFF
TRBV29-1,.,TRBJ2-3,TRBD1,TGCAGCGTTGTGTCGACAGGGAAAGCCACAGATACGCAGTATTTT,CSVVSTGKATDTQYF
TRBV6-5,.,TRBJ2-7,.,TGTGCCAGCAGGGCTACAGGGAACGAGCAGTACTTC,CASRATGNEQYF
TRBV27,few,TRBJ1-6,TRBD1,TGTGCCAGCAGTTCACCGGGACAGGGACCCCATTCACCCCTCCACTTT,CASSSPGQGPHSPLHF
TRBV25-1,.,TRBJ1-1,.,TGTGCCAGCAGTTATGACAACACTGAAGCTTTCTTT,CASSYDNTEAFF
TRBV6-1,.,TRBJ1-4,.,TGTGCCAGCAGGACTTGGGGGTCAACTAATGAAAAACTGTTTTTT,CASRTWGSTNEKLFF
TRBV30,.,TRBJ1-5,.,TGTGCCTGGAGCCATTCGGGGTCCCAGGGCCATCAGCCCCAGCATTTT,CAWSHSGSQGHQPQHF
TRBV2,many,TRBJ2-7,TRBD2,TGTGCCACTAAACCGGGACTATCCTACGAGCAGTACTTC,CATKPGLSYEQYF
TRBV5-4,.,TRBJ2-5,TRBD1,TGTGCCAGCAGCCAAGGACAGGGGGTGGTGGAGACCCAGTACTTC,CASSQGQGVVETQYF
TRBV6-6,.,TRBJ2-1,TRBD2,TGTGCCAGCAGTCCACGACTAGCGGGAGTAAATGAGCAGTTCTTC,CASSPRLAGVNEQFF
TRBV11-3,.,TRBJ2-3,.,TGTGCCAGCAGCTCGCCCAGAGAAGCAGATACGCAGTATTTT,CASSSPREADTQYF
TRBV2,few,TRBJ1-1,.,TGTGCCAGCAGTCGCCCCCAGGGACACACTGAAGCTTTCTTT,CASSRPQGHTEAFF
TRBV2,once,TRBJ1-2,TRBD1,TGTGCCAGCAGTGGGACAGACAGGGGGTTTGACTATGGCTACACCTTC,CASSGTDRGFDYGYTF
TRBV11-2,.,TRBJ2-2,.,TGTGCCACCACCGATCTTGGGGGCACGAACACCGGGGAGCTGTTTTTT,CATTDLGGTNTGELFF
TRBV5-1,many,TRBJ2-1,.,TGCGCCAGCAGCGTATCCGGGACGACCAACAATGAGCAGTTCTTC,CASSVSGTTNNEQFF
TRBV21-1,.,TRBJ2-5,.,TGTGCCAGCAGCAAAGATGGGGGACAGGGTCAAGAGACCCAGTACTTC,CASSKDGGQGQETQYF
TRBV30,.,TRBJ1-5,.,TGTGCCTGGAGTCCTTTAGACGGTGAAAGGCCCCAGCATTTT,CAWSPLDGERPQHF
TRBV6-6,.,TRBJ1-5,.,TGTGCCAGCAGCCCGGGCGAGGGGGTTTTGGGTCAGCCCCAGCATTTT,CASSPGEGVLGQPQHF
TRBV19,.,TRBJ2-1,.,TGTGCCAGTAGTCCGGAGAAGACCGATGACGTCTATGAGCAGTTCTTC,CASSPEKTDDVYEQFF
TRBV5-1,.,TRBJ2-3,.,TGCGCCAGCAGCACGGCCAGATATAGCACAGATACGCAGTATTTT,CASSTARYSTDTQYF
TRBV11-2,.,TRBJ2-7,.,TGTGCCAGCAGCCTTTGGAGGGGCGACTACGAGCAGTACTTC,CASSLWRGDYEQYF
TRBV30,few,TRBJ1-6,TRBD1,TGTGCCTGGAGTGAAGCAGGGGGTTCACCCCTCCACTTT,CAWSEAGGSPLHF
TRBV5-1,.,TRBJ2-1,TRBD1,TGCGCCAGCAGCTCCACCGGGACAGGGATGGAAGAGCAGTTCTTC,CASSSTGTGMEEQFF
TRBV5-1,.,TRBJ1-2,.,TGCGCCAGCAGCTCCTACAGCGACGATTTTGAAGGCTACACCTTC,CASSSYSDDFEGYTF
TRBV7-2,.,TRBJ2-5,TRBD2,TGTGCCAGCAGCTTAAGTGGTCGGGGGGGCCGACAAGAGACCCAGTACTTC,CASSLSGRGGRQETQYF
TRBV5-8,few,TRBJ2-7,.,TGTGCCAGCAGCCGTGCGGACGAGCAGTACTTC,CASSRADEQYF
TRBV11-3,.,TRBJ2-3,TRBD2,TGTGCCAGCAGCTTAGATGGAGCGGGAGGAGATACGCAGTATTTT,CASSLDGAGGDTQYF
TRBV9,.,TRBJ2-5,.,TGTGCCAGCAGCGTTAGCGGCACCCAAGAGACCCAGTACTTC,CASSVSGTQETQYF
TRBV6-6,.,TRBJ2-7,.,TGTGCCAGCACTCCAGCGGGTCTCTACGAGCAGTACTTC,CASTPAGLYEQYF